These 5 T cell receptor beta chains share one sample of origin, sequenced in a study of cytomegalovirus exposure and HLA in healthy donors. The PCR employed 60 Vbeta primers together with 13 Jbeta primers. Some clones are missing from TCRdb's copy, which holds only in-frame ones; the method was immunoSEQ multiplex PCR. The sample has around 130,000 clones, roughly 66% seen once. Sequenced: PBMCs. Every receptor here comes from an older woman in good health and CMV-seronegative.

The chain combines TRBV6-5 with TRBJ2-3; 8 bases are a match to TRBD1. J was trimmed by 0 bases and V by 5 bases; bases with no gene match: 4. The CDR3 totals 15 residues. Germline CDR1 and CDR2: MNHEY and SVGAGI. CDR3 DNA: TGTGCCAGCAGTCCAGGACAGGGTAGCACAGATACGCAGTATTTT. Protein: CASSPGQGSTDTQYF.

The V and J genes are TRBV29-1 and TRBJ2-5; TRBD2 matches 7 bases. Germline V gene data show CDR1 as SQVTM and CDR2 as ANQGSEA. V lost 0 bases, J lost 7 bases, and 8 bases stayed unmatched. The CDR3 loop spans 14 amino acids. The CDR3 DNA reads as TGCAGCGTTGAAGATCGTCGGGGGGTTGGGACCCAGTACTTC. This gives the protein CSVEDRRGVGTQYF.

This clone was recorded once. The sample carries other DNA sequences with the same CDR3. This chain joins TRBV28 and TRBJ1-5; D is possibly TRBD1 (6 bases). The CDR3 spans 13 residues. Germline lookup yields CDR1 MDHEN and CDR2 SYDVKM. V was shortened by 3 bases and J by 5 bases, with 8 bases between the two germline ends. CDR3 region: CASSFPGDQPQHF. In DNA, the CDR3 is TGTGCCAGCAGTTTTCCAGGGGATCAGCCCCAGCATTTT.

In this sample, this clone turned up a few times. This chain uses TRBV7-2 with TRBJ1-5; no clear D. Deletions cut 9 bases from V and 3 bases from J, with 15 bases between. This CDR3 has 14 amino acids. The germline V gene encodes CDR1 SGHTA and CDR2 FQGNSA. CDR3 region: CARTLREHNQPQHF. DNA of the CDR3: TGTGCCAGAACCCTCCGGGAGCACAATCAGCCCCAGCATTTT.

The genes are TRBV10-3 and TRBJ1-2; 7 positions agree with TRBD1. Trimming took 6 bases from V and 9 from J; bases not matched to a gene: 10. The CDR3 covers 13 residues. CDR1 is ENHRY, CDR2 SYGVKD, per germline. Here the CDR3 DNA reads TGTGCCATCAGGACAGGGCTGTCGTTGAGCTACACCTTC. This gives the protein CAIRTGLSLSYTF.